One sample yielded the 26 T cell receptor beta chains listed below, sequenced in a study of ipilimumab plus nivolumab after autologous stem cell transplantation. Some clones are missing from TCRdb's copy, which holds only in-frame ones; the method was immunoSEQ multiplex PCR. The table lists some 87,000 clones, 83% of them singletons. Specimen: PBMCs, collected in a trial of ipilimumab plus nivolumab as post-transplant consolidation. The receptors stem from a male donor with diffuse large B-cell lymphoma.

The chain has TRBV4-2 and TRBJ2-5, with no clear D. Trimming left V 4 bases short and J 5 bases short, with 14 bases between. The CDR3 contains 14 residues. Germline V gene lookup returns CDR1 LGHNA and CDR2 YNFKEQ. CDR3 residues: CASSPSIVGETQYF. The CDR3 bases are TGTGCCAGCAGCCCTAGTATAGTGGGGGAGACCCAGTACTTC.

The chain uses TRBV2 and TRBJ2-5; weak D call: TRBD2 (5 bases). The assigned J gene may be wrong: the sequence end matches TRBJ2-7 better. The length of the CDR3 is 14 residues. Germline lookup yields CDR1 SNHLY and CDR2 FYNNEI. For the CDR3, the DNA is TGTGCCAGCGCAAGGACTGTTCGAGCCTACGAGCAGTACTTC. As protein: CASARTVRAYEQYF.

V usage is TRBV5-1 and J usage is TRBJ2-3, with D hard to call. Germline CDR1 reads SGHRS; CDR2 reads YFSETQ. The CDR3 spans 13 residues. The V and J ends lost 3 bases and 2 bases respectively, with 7 bases between them. CDR3 region: CASSWYPTDTQYF. The CDR3, as DNA: TGCGCCAGCAGCTGGTACCCCACAGATACGCAGTATTTT.

The chain recombines TRBV11-2 with TRBJ2-5; D is possibly TRBD2 (5 bases). The germline V gene encodes CDR1 SGHAT and CDR2 FQNNGV. The CDR3 consists of 15 residues. V was shortened by 5 bases and J by 7 bases, with 20 bases between the two germline ends. The CDR3 region has the DNA TGTGCCAGCAGCCCTCCCGGGTCCCAAGGAGGGACCCAGTACTTC. Protein product: CASSPPGSQGGTQYF.

This clone was picked up one time. The genes are TRBV15 and TRBJ2-7; D is perhaps TRBD1 or TRBD2 (7 bases each). From germline, CDR1 is LNHNV and CDR2 YYDKDF (reference sequence). V lost 5 bases and J 2 bases, leaving 13 bases between the germline ends. The CDR3 loop spans 14 amino acids. The CDR3 DNA reads TGTGCCACCAGCGGGGGGGACAGAGCCTACGAGCAGTACTTC. It encodes CATSGGDRAYEQYF. Based on the CDR3 plus reference TRBV15 and TRBJ2-7, the full variable domain is DAMVIQNPRYQVTQFGKPVTLSCSQTLNHNVMYWYQQKSSQAPKLLFHYYDKDFNNEADTPDNFQSRRPNTSFCFLDIRSPGLGDTAMYLCATSGGDRAYEQYFGPGTRLTVT.

The chain joins TRBV5-1 to TRBJ1-1; the match to TRBD1 covers 8 bases. V lost 7 bases to trimming and J lost 7 bases; unmatched junction nucleotides: 9. The CDR3 has 13 residues. Per the germline V gene, CDR1 is SGHRS and CDR2 is YFSETQ. CDR3 region: CASAQGAGNEAFF. In DNA, the CDR3 is TGCGCCAGCGCTCAGGGGGCCGGTAATGAAGCTTTCTTT.

This chain uses TRBV6-5 with TRBJ1-2, with 10 bases identical to TRBD1. The germline V gene encodes CDR1 MNHEY and CDR2 SVGAGI. Trimming took 2 bases from V and 6 from J; bases not matched to a gene: 3. The CDR3 runs 14 residues. CDR3 sequence reads: CASSYHDRGHGYTF. Here the CDR3 DNA reads TGTGCCAGCAGTTACCATGACAGGGGGCATGGCTACACCTTC.

The CDR3 nucleotides read TGTGCCAGCTCACCTTGGGACAGTGGGAATGAGCAGTTCTTC. It specifies CASSPWDSGNEQFF. This sequence joins TRBV18 and TRBJ2-1; TRBD1 matches 7 bases. The V gene end was trimmed by 3 bases and the J gene end by 7 bases; junction bases not matched to a gene: 6. The V gene's germline CDR1 is KGHSH and CDR2 LQKENI. The length of the CDR3 is 14 residues.

Here the CDR3 reads CASSPWRRVGETQYF. The CDR3 DNA reads TGTGCCAGCAGCCCATGGCGGCGGGTCGGAGAGACCCAGTACTTC. This chain connects TRBV11-3 to TRBJ2-5; possibly TRBD2 for D (5 bases). Trimming took 5 bases from V and 4 from J, leaving 17 bases between them. Germline V gene sequence: CDR1 SGHNT, CDR2 YENEEA. There are 15 residues in the CDR3.

This clone was detected only a few times. The chain employs TRBV5-1 and TRBJ1-4; the match to TRBD1 covers 8 bases. The CDR3 runs 17 residues. V lost 2 bases, J lost 3 bases, and 9 bases stayed unmatched. Germline V gene sequence: CDR1 SGHRS, CDR2 YFSETQ. CDR3 sequence reads: CASSFSGTGTSNEKLFF. Written as DNA, the CDR3 is TGCGCCAGCAGCTTTTCCGGGACAGGCACCTCTAATGAAAAACTGTTTTTT.

The DNA of the CDR3 is TGCGCCAGCAGCCAAGGACTAGCCCTGGGCACTGGGGCCAACGTCCTGACTTTC. Its translation: CASSQGLALGTGANVLTF. This chain connects TRBV4-1 to TRBJ2-6, with 7 bases lining up with TRBD2. The CDR3 has 18 residues. Germline values: CDR1 MGHRA, CDR2 YSYEKL. V lost 1 base, J lost 2 bases, and 8 bases stayed unmatched.

V gene TRBV9 combines with J gene TRBJ2-2, with D possibly matching TRBD2 (6 bases). The CDR3 covers 16 residues. CDR1 is SGDLS and CDR2 is YYNGEE in the germline V gene. V lost 5 bases to trimming and J lost 2 bases, with 16 bases between them. Written as DNA, the CDR3 is TGTGCCAGCAGGTTTGGGGGGATCTTAAACACCGGGGAGCTGTTTTTT. Translated, it gives CASRFGGILNTGELFF.

The V gene is TRBV6-1, the J gene TRBJ2-4, with 7 bases matching TRBD1. V gave up 7 bases and J gave up 1 base; unmatched junction bases: 4. This CDR3 has 14 residues. The germline V gene has CDR1 MNHNS and CDR2 SASEGT. Here the CDR3 DNA reads TGTGCCAGCATACAGGACAGGGCCAAAAACATTCAGTACTTC. This gives the protein CASIQDRAKNIQYF.

The chain carries TRBV4-2 and TRBJ1-5; 8 positions match TRBD1. The CDR3 contains 16 residues. Germline lookup yields CDR1 LGHNA and CDR2 YNFKEQ. J gave up 6 bases and V 1 base, and 8 bases lay outside the gene matches. For the CDR3, the DNA is TGTGCCAGCAGCCAAGGGGGAGCAGGGGGCATTCAGCCCCAGCATTTT. Translated, it gives CASSQGGAGGIQPQHF.

V usage is TRBV7-8 and J usage is TRBJ2-3; D possibly corresponds to TRBD1 (5 bases). The CDR3 is 13 residues long. Germline V gene sequence: CDR1 SGHVS, CDR2 FQNEAQ. Trimming removed 6 bases from V and 3 bases from J, with 10 bases in between. The CDR3: CASRSDTTDTQYF. The CDR3 DNA reads TGTGCCAGCAGATCGGACACGACAGATACGCAGTATTTT.

The chain recombines TRBV9 with TRBJ2-2, with D possibly being TRBD2 (6 bases). The CDR3 sequence is 15 residues long. Trimming took off 4 bases at V and 6 bases at J, with 16 bases between the two ends. In germline, CDR1 is SGDLS, CDR2 YYNGEE. CDR3 sequence (DNA): TGTGCCAGCAGCTCCGGAGTAGCGGTCGCCGGGGAGCTGTTTTTT. Protein: CASSSGVAVAGELFF.

This rearrangement joins TRBV2 to TRBJ2-1, with no clear D. Germline CDR1 reads SNHLY; CDR2 reads FYNNEI. Trimming stripped 5 bases from V and 5 bases from J, with 7 bases between. The length of the CDR3 is 12 residues. The CDR3 loop reads CASSSEDNEQFF. In nucleotides, the CDR3 is TGTGCCAGCAGTTCCGAAGACAATGAGCAGTTCTTC.

V is TRBV7-2 and J is TRBJ1-2; D call uncertain. Germline-derived CDR1 and CDR2 are SGHTA and FQGNSA. This CDR3 has 11 residues. The ends were cut back, 0 bases at V and 7 bases at J, with 3 bases in the middle. CDR3 DNA sequence: TGTGCCAGCAGCTTAGCTCGTGGCTACACCTTC. Protein product: CASSLARGYTF. Using reference TRBV7-2 and TRBJ1-2 for the parts outside the CDR3, the full variable domain is GAGVSQSPSNKVTEKGKDVELRCDPISGHTALYWYRQSLGQGLEFLIYFQGNSAPDKSGLPSDRFSAERTGGSVSTLTIQRTQQEDSAVYLCASSLARGYTFGSGTRLTVV.

The V gene is TRBV7-2, the J gene TRBJ1-1; no reliable D call. CDR1 SGHTA and CDR2 FQGNSA come from the germline V gene. The CDR3 is 12 amino acids. V was trimmed by 0 bases and J by 6 bases, leaving 5 bases between them. CDR3 DNA sequence: TGTGCCAGCAGCTTAGCGGTGGCTGAAGCTTTCTTT. This codes for CASSLAVAEAFF.

The chain couples TRBV7-2 to TRBJ1-2; D unclear. Trimming stripped 6 bases from V and 4 bases from J, with 15 bases between. The CDR3 consists of 14 residues. Germline loops: CDR1 SGHTA, CDR2 FQGNSA. The CDR3 loop is CASSFNVGGYGYTF. Here the CDR3 DNA reads TGTGCCAGCAGTTTTAACGTAGGAGGCTATGGCTACACCTTC.

Turning to this clone: Other nucleotide sequences from this sample produce the same CDR3. This chain connects TRBV7-2 to TRBJ2-3, with no clear D. The CDR3 totals 11 residues. Trimming took 3 bases from V and 6 from J, leaving 4 bases between them. Germline V CDR1 and CDR2: SGHTA, FQGNSA. The CDR3 region is CASSFGDTQYF. The CDR3, as DNA: TGTGCCAGCAGCTTTGGGGATACGCAGTATTTT.

This clone turned up a few times. The chain recombines TRBV6-4 with TRBJ1-1; unclear D gene. V lost 4 bases to trimming and J lost 6 bases, with 15 bases between them. The germline gives CDR1 MRHNA, CDR2 SNTAGT. The CDR3 has 14 amino acids. CDR3 DNA sequence: TGTGCCAGCAGTGTCGAGCGGGGTAGGGCTGAAGCTTTCTTT. It codes for CASSVERGRAEAFF.

The rearrangement joins TRBV29-1 to TRBJ1-2, with 11 positions matching TRBD1. Trimming cost V 4 bases and J 8 bases; bases outside gene matches: 9. The CDR3 extends over 14 amino acids. The germline gives CDR1 SQVTM, CDR2 ANQGSEA. This chain's CDR3 is CSVGAGGQGVGYTF. Written as DNA, the CDR3 is TGCAGCGTTGGGGCAGGGGGACAGGGGGTCGGCTACACCTTC. Full variable domain (outside the CDR3, taken from reference TRBV29-1 and TRBJ1-2): SAVISQKPSRDICQRGTSLTIQCQVDSQVTMMFWYRQQPGQSLTLIATANQGSEATYESGFVIDKFPISRPNLTFSTLTVSNMSPEDSSIYLCSVGAGGQGVGYTFGSGTRLTVV.

The V gene is TRBV7-8, the J gene TRBJ2-1; a weak D match, TRBD2 (7 bases). The CDR3 covers 16 residues. Trimming took 5 bases from V and 4 from J, leaving 18 bases between them. Germline CDR1 SGHVS, CDR2 FQNEAQ. This chain's CDR3 is CASSTRTGGLYNEQFF. In DNA form, the CDR3 reads TGTGCCAGCAGCACCCGAACGGGGGGCCTTTACAATGAGCAGTTCTTC. Combining the CDR3 with reference TRBV7-8 and TRBJ2-1 gives the whole variable domain GAGVSQSPRYKVAKRGQDVALRCDPISGHVSLFWYQQALGQGPEFLTYFQNEAQLDKSGLPSDRFFAERPEGSVSTLKIQRTQQEDSAVYLCASSTRTGGLYNEQFFGPGTRLTVL.

For this clone: This sample also contains other DNA sequences that code for the same CDR3. J is TRBJ1-5 and V is TRBV12-5, with D perhaps matching TRBD1 (5 bases). The CDR3 loop spans 14 amino acids. V was pared by 5 bases and J by 0 bases, with 8 bases between. Germline CDR1 and CDR2: LGHNT and FRNRAP. This CDR3 is CASGDSYSNQPQHF. CDR3 nucleotide sequence: TGTGCTAGTGGTGACAGTTATAGCAATCAGCCCCAGCATTTT.

This chain uses TRBV7-2 with TRBJ2-3; the D gene is possibly TRBD2 (6 bases). The CDR3 has 15 residues. V was pared by 0 bases and J by 2 bases, with 9 bases between. The germline V gene encodes CDR1 SGHTA and CDR2 FQGNSA. CDR3 in amino acids: CASSLAGGFTDTQYF. CDR3 in DNA: TGTGCCAGCAGCTTAGCCGGAGGGTTCACAGATACGCAGTATTTT.